These T cell receptor beta chains were read from a single sample in a study of chemoradiotherapy in HPV16-positive cancers. Data came from immunoSEQ multiplex PCR; TCRdb stores just in-frame clones and leaves some out. This repertoire shows fewer than 4,500 clones, over 70% found once; its top ten account for around 15%. Specimen collection occurred from a patient who underwent chemoradiotherapy. The receptors were sampled from a human donor with HPV-associated anogenital cancer. CDR3s include the opening cysteine and the closing phenylalanine or tryptophan. The order of the fields is clone size, J gene, D gene, V gene, CDR3 DNA, CDR3 protein. A D gene is named only where the DNA matches it firmly. Clone size is shown for a subset of rows, as once, few, many or a class of expanded clone.

>NA|TRBJ1-1|NA|TRBV6-5
TGTGCCAGCAGCGGGTCCACTGAAGCTTTCTTT
CASSGSTEAFF
>NA|TRBJ2-2|TRBD1|TRBV6-4
TGTGCCAGCAGTGCAGGACAGGAGAACACCGGGGAGCTGTTTTTT
CASSAGQENTGELFF
>NA|TRBJ2-5|TRBD2|TRBV7-2
TGTGCCAGCAGCACCGGACTAGCGGGGCAAGAGACCCAGTACTTC
CASSTGLAGQETQYF
>NA|TRBJ1-2|NA|TRBV28
TGTGCCAGCAGTTTCCGTGGGGGGCGTCTCCGGTACTATGGCTACACCTTC
CASSFRGGRLRYYGYTF
>NA|TRBJ2-2|TRBD1|TRBV6-5
TGTGCCAGCAGTGCCTCGACAGGGTTGGACGGGGAGCTGTTTTTT
CASSASTGLDGELFF
>NA|TRBJ2-5|NA|TRBV25-1
TGTGCCAGCAGTGGGCAGGGGGGACCAAAAGAGACCCAGTACTTC
CASSGQGGPKETQYF
>NA|TRBJ1-5|NA|TRBV6-1
TGTGCCAGCAGTGAAGATAGGGGGCAGCCCCAGCATTTT
CASSEDRGQPQHF
>NA|TRBJ2-7|TRBD2|TRBV9
TGTGCCAGCAGCGCCGGGACTAGCGGGATGTACGAGCAGTACTTC
CASSAGTSGMYEQYF
>NA|TRBJ1-3|TRBD1|TRBV4-1
TGCGCCAGCAGCCAAAGGTCCCTCTGGACAGGGACTAGCAGAAACACCATATATTTT
CASSQRSLWTGTSRNTIYF
>NA|TRBJ1-5|NA|TRBV6-4
TGTGCCAGCAGTCGGGACAGCAATCAGCCCCAGCATTTT
CASSRDSNQPQHF
>NA|TRBJ2-3|TRBD2|TRBV7-6
TGTGCCAGCAGCTTAGGACGTAGCGGGGGGGCGGCGGATACGCAGTATTTT
CASSLGRSGGAADTQYF
>NA|TRBJ1-1|NA|TRBV6-5
TGTGCCAGCAGCCCCTCAGGCACTGAAGCTTTCTTT
CASSPSGTEAFF
>NA|TRBJ2-3|TRBD2|TRBV30
TGTGCCTGGAGTCCTCCCCGGGGGGGGATCAGCACAGATACGCAGTATTTT
CAWSPPRGGISTDTQYF
>NA|TRBJ2-5|NA|TRBV15
TGTGCCACCAGCAGAGAGGGTCCGGAGACCCAGTACTTC
CATSREGPETQYF
>NA|TRBJ2-1|NA|TRBV29-1
TGCAGCGTTGAAAAGGGCGGAAATGAGCAGTTCTTC
CSVEKGGNEQFF
>NA|TRBJ2-3|NA|TRBV30
TGTGCCTGGAAGGGGCTAAGCACAGATACGCAGTATTTT
CAWKGLSTDTQYF
>NA|TRBJ1-1|NA|TRBV6-5
TGTGCCAGCAGTTCCCGCGGGAGGGAAGCTTTCTTT
CASSSRGREAFF
>NA|TRBJ1-1|NA|TRBV6-1
TGTGCCAGCAGTTTGCCCGTATTCACTGAAGCTTTCTTT
CASSLPVFTEAFF
>NA|TRBJ2-7|NA|TRBV6-1
TGTGCCAGCAACCAAAGGGGGTACGAGCAGTACTTC
CASNQRGYEQYF
>NA|TRBJ1-1|TRBD1|TRBV4-3
TGCGCCAGCAGCCACGTAGGGACAGCTGAAGCTTTCTTT
CASSHVGTAEAFF
>once|TRBJ2-1|NA|TRBV7-9
TGTGCCAGCAGCATAGGGGGTACCTACAATGAGCAGTTCTTC
CASSIGGTYNEQFF
>NA|TRBJ2-7|NA|TRBV15
TGTGCCACCAGCAGAGAGGGGGACTCCTACGAGCAGTACTTC
CATSREGDSYEQYF
>NA|TRBJ1-5|NA|TRBV27
TGTGCCAGCAGTTTATGGGGGGGTGGTCAGCCCCAGCATTTT
CASSLWGGGQPQHF
>NA|TRBJ1-3|TRBD1|TRBV5-1
TGCGCCAGCAGCCGACAGGGTAGGGACACCATATATTTT
CASSRQGRDTIYF
>NA|TRBJ2-7|TRBD1|TRBV5-4
TGTGCCAGCAGCGCACAAACCGGGACAGGGTCCGGCTACGAGCAGTACTTC
CASSAQTGTGSGYEQYF
>NA|TRBJ1-4|TRBD1|TRBV4-2
TGTGCCAGCAGCCGAAGCAGGACGGACAGGGGGCAGGCTAATGAAAAACTGTTTTTT
CASSRSRTDRGQANEKLFF
>NA|TRBJ1-2|NA|TRBV5-1
TGCGCCAGCAGCAGGGACGGTGAAGGCTACACCTTC
CASSRDGEGYTF
>NA|TRBJ1-4|TRBD1|TRBV7-3
TGTGCCAGCAGCTCCCAGGGGGCGCGGGTTGAAAAACTGTTTTTT
CASSSQGARVEKLFF
>NA|TRBJ1-2|NA|TRBV11-2
TGTGCCAGCAGCTTAGGGGTGGGGTCCGACTATGGCTACACCTTC
CASSLGVGSDYGYTF
>NA|TRBJ2-1|TRBD2|TRBV27
TGTGCCAGCAGTAACTATTGGACTAGCGGCTACAATGAGCAGTTCTTC
CASSNYWTSGYNEQFF
>NA|TRBJ2-1|NA|TRBV28
TGTGCCAGCAGTTACCGCCCCGCGCCTGAGCAGTTCTTC
CASSYRPAPEQFF
>NA|TRBJ1-2|NA|TRBV14
TGTGCCAGCAGCCCCAGATGGGGAGATGGCTACACCTTC
CASSPRWGDGYTF
>NA|TRBJ2-1|NA|TRBV19
TGTGCCAGTAGTATAGGACTCCAGGCTAGCTCCTACAATGAGCAGTTCTTC
CASSIGLQASSYNEQFF
>NA|TRBJ2-7|NA|TRBV27
TGTGCCAGCAGTTTAATCGTCCCCGGGGCCGGGGAGCAGTACTTC
CASSLIVPGAGEQYF
>NA|TRBJ2-1|TRBD1|TRBV29-1
TGCAGCGTTGAGGACACGATAAAGGGACAGGCCAAGTTCTTC
CSVEDTIKGQAKFF
>NA|TRBJ2-1|TRBD2|TRBV28
TGTGCCAGCAGGGGACTAGCGGAAGTGGGTGAGCAGTTCTTC
CASRGLAEVGEQFF
>NA|TRBJ1-1|TRBD1|TRBV7-3
TGTGCCAGCCGAATGACAGGGTTCACTGAAGCTTTCTTT
CASRMTGFTEAFF
>NA|TRBJ2-2|NA|TRBV27
TGTGCCAGCAGTTCATTCCAGGGCCCGGCTGTTATTACGAACACCGGGGAGCTGTTTTTT
CASSSFQGPAVITNTGELFF
>NA|TRBJ2-1|NA|TRBV2
TGTGCCAGCAGTGTCGGTCTACACAATGAGCAGTTCTTC
CASSVGLHNEQFF
>NA|TRBJ1-1|NA|TRBV6-5
TGTGCCAGCAGGGCGGACACTGAAGCTTTCTTT
CASRADTEAFF
>NA|TRBJ2-5|TRBD2|TRBV5-1
TGCGCCAGCAGCGAGGAAATGCTAGCGGGAGACCAAGAGACCCAGTACTTC
CASSEEMLAGDQETQYF
>NA|TRBJ2-5|TRBD2|TRBV19
TGTGCCAGTAGTCTATCGATAGCGGGAGGGGCCCACGAAGAGACCCAGTACTTC
CASSLSIAGGAHEETQYF